This T cell receptor beta chain was identified in a study of T cell repertoires in cytomegalovirus infection. Study in general: Recently described HLA-C-restricted plus well-studied HLA-B-restricted CMV epitopes were used.

A single record per CDR3 protein comes from TCRdb applying MiXCR to the reads. Of roughly 990,000 distinct CDR3 sequences in the sample, roughly a third were seen once. A remark on this clonotype: Its antigen is unknown.

Losses at the gene ends were 8 bases for V and 0 bases for J; bases not matched to a gene: 4. CDR1 and CDR2 (germline): MNHNS, SASEGT. CDR3 length: 14 amino acids. The sample consisted of cultured CD8+ T cells from PBMCs, taken from culture after CMV antigen stimulation. The TCR originated in a human donor in good health (CMV status not recorded). Some clones in this sample may be carry-over from other donors' samples. The rearrangement joins TRBV6-1 to TRBJ2-1; 7 bases fit TRBD2. The CDR3, as DNA: TGTGCCAGCGGCGGGGGTCACTCCTACAATGAGCAGTTCTTC. It yields the protein CASGGGHSYNEQFF.